The clone carrying this TCR beta chain was counted a single time. This specimen comes from a study of long-term antiretroviral therapy in people with HIV. immunoSEQ v3.0 was run at survey level. The table came from immunoSEQ multiplex PCR; TCRdb's copy has only in-frame clones and leaves some out. This repertoire shows some 31,000 clones, 65% to 85% found once; its top ten account for 8% to 10%. After removal of 5 bases from V and 2 bases from J, the junction contained 7 bases not matched to a gene. Per the germline V gene, CDR1 is SGHAT and CDR2 is FQNNGV. The CDR3 sequence is 15 residues long. The TCR sequence derives from a woman between 50 and 59 years old with HIV. Sequenced here: unsorted PBMCs, sampled 3.1 years after starting antiretroviral therapy. The chain couples TRBV11-2 to TRBJ2-3; 7 bases are a match to TRBD1. The CDR3 DNA is TGTGCCAGCAGCCCCAGACAGGGTAACACAGATACGCAGTATTTT. It codes for CASSPRQGNTDTQYF.